What follows are 17 T cell receptor beta chains derived from one specimen sequenced in a study of quantifying T cell responses using KT2 cells. Study-level information: cDNA was made from DNase-treated RNA using alpha and beta constant primers.

A single-stranded UMI oligo with SP2 sequence was ligated to cDNA 3' ends. First-round PCR used three to five cycles and beta primers RC1.1 and RC1.2 covering TRBC1 and TRBC2. TCRdb re-called the UMI-ligation and nested PCR reads through MiXCR, storing one row per CDR3 protein. This sample has approximately 41,000 distinct CDR3 sequences, with over 15% found just once. Sequencing was carried out using PBMCs spiked with cells of the T cell clone KT2. Receptors originate from a human donor.

The table lists this clonotype with a few counts. V and J are TRBV2 and TRBJ1-5, with D tentatively TRBD1 (6 bases). This CDR3 spans 13 amino acids. The V gene's germline CDR1 is SNHLY and CDR2 FYNNEI. V dropped 4 bases and J dropped 7 bases, with 11 bases sitting between them. The CDR3: CASSVGGAQPQHF. The DNA of the CDR3 is TGTGCCAGCAGTGTCGGGGGGGCCCAGCCCCAGCATTTT. Looking up the rest from reference TRBV2 and TRBJ1-5 gives the full variable domain: EPEVTQTPSHQVTQMGQEVILRCVPISNHLYFYWYRQILGQKVEFLVSFYNNEISEKSEIFDDQFSVERPDGSNFTLKIRSTKLEDSAMYFCASSVGGAQPQHFGDGTRLSIL.

This chain uses TRBV27 with TRBJ1-5; 7 bases map to TRBD1. This CDR3 comprises 15 residues. Per germline, CDR1 MNHEY and CDR2 SMNVEV (reference sequence). J was trimmed by 4 bases and V by 6 bases; bases with no gene match: 9. The CDR3 region has the DNA TGTGCCAGCAGACCATCGGGACAGACGAATCAGCCCCAGCATTTT. Translated: CASRPSGQTNQPQHF.

The chain employs TRBV7-6 and TRBJ2-6; D unclear. CDR3 length equals 14 residues. Germline-derived CDR1 and CDR2 are SGHVS and FNYEAQ. Trimming took off 9 bases at V and 0 bases at J, with 9 bases between the two ends. CDR3 protein: CASASLSGANVLTF. Written as DNA, the CDR3 is TGTGCCAGTGCCAGTCTCTCTGGGGCCAACGTCCTGACTTTC.

The rearrangement links TRBV5-1 to TRBJ2-5; D is unresolved. Trimming shortened V by 0 bases and J by 5 bases, and 8 bases separated the two germline ends. Per the germline V gene, CDR1 is SGHRS and CDR2 is YFSETQ. The CDR3 length is 13 residues. The DNA of the CDR3 is TGCGCCAGCAGCTTGGACCTTCCGGAGACCCAGTACTTC. Translating it yields CASSLDLPETQYF.

This clonotype was found a few times. V and J are TRBV9 and TRBJ1-2; D possibly corresponds to TRBD1 (6 bases). The germline V gene has CDR1 SGDLS and CDR2 YYNGEE. The length of the CDR3 is 13 residues. Trimming removed 1 base at V and 7 bases at J, with 11 bases between. In DNA, the CDR3 is TGTGCCAGCAGCGTAATGGGGGGCGGTGGCTACACCTTC. This sequence encodes CASSVMGGGGYTF.

The chain combines TRBV10-3 with TRBJ2-3; no clear D. The CDR3 totals 15 residues. Per the germline V gene, CDR1 is ENHRY and CDR2 is SYGVKD. V was trimmed by 1 base and J by 0 bases, leaving 8 bases between them. Here the CDR3 DNA reads TGTGCCATCAGTGAGTTTGGAGAAAGCACAGATACGCAGTATTTT. As protein: CAISEFGESTDTQYF.

The J gene is TRBJ1-1, the V gene TRBV20-1, with D uncertain. Trimming cost V 2 bases and J 1 base, with 11 bases left between them. The CDR3 runs 14 residues. Germline V gene lookup returns CDR1 DFQATT and CDR2 SNEGSKA (reference sequence). The CDR3 region is CSARKLIGNTEAFF. DNA of the CDR3: TGCAGTGCTAGAAAGTTGATAGGGAACACTGAAGCTTTCTTT.

This clonotype was detected many times. The chain uses TRBV27 and TRBJ2-6; D assignment may be TRBD1 or TRBD2 (5 bases each). V was clipped by 5 bases and J by 0 bases, with 14 bases between them. This CDR3 comprises 17 residues. Germline CDR1 MNHEY, CDR2 SMNVEV (reference sequence). DNA for the CDR3: TGTGCCAGCAGTATGGGACGGAGGTCCTCTGGGGCCAACGTCCTGACTTTC. It yields the protein CASSMGRRSSGANVLTF.

Comments on this clonotype: One end of the junction varies from germline; a read error may be responsible. The chain recombines TRBV7-2 with TRBJ2-2; D may be TRBD2 (5 bases). Germline V gene lookup returns CDR1 SGHTA and CDR2 FQGNSA. The CDR3 sequence is 14 residues long. The CDR3 DNA sequence: TGTGCCAGCAGCTTTGACGGGAACTCCGGGGAGCTGTTTTTT. This sequence encodes CASSFDGNSGELFF.

This clonotype was recorded only once. As DNA, the CDR3 is TGTGCCTGTACGGGACAGGTTGTTTACGAGCAGTACTTC. It codes for CACTGQVVYEQYF. The V call is TRBV30, the J call TRBJ2-7; 8 bases map to TRBD1. CDR1 is GTSNPN and CDR2 is SVGIG in the germline V gene (reference sequence). The CDR3 is 13 amino acids. V lost 6 bases and J lost 4; bases outside the gene matches: 8.

The CDR3 spells CASSLGPKNTEAFF. The DNA of the CDR3 is TGTGCCAGCAGCTTGGGCCCGAAAAACACTGAAGCTTTCTTT. The chain recombines TRBV5-4 with TRBJ1-1; D uncertain. Trimming shortened V by 0 bases and J by 2 bases, and 8 bases separated the two germline ends. Per germline, CDR1 SGHNT and CDR2 YYREEE (reference sequence). The length of the CDR3 is 14 residues.

The sample holds a few counts of this clonotype. The V call is TRBV5-1, the J call TRBJ2-3; TRBD1 matches at 7 bases. The ends lost 4 bases at V and 5 bases at J; junction bases unmatched: 7. Germline CDR1 and CDR2: SGHRS and YFSETQ. CDR3 length equals 14 residues. CDR3: CASSQGDKKDTQYF. CDR3 nucleotides: TGCGCCAGCAGCCAGGGGGATAAGAAAGATACGCAGTATTTT.

V is TRBV18 and J is TRBJ1-2; 7 positions agree with TRBD1. V lost 3 bases to trimming and J lost 7 bases; unmatched junction nucleotides: 8. The CDR3 runs 14 residues. Per germline, CDR1 KGHSH and CDR2 LQKENI. The CDR3 reads CASSPTGTDGGYTF. CDR3 bases: TGTGCCAGCTCACCGACAGGGACGGATGGTGGCTACACCTTC.

This sequence joins TRBV9 and TRBJ2-7; D tentatively fits TRBD1 or TRBD2 (5 bases each). Germline assignment: CDR1 SGDLS and CDR2 YYNGEE. CDR3 length: 14 amino acids. The ends were cut back, 3 bases at V and 1 base at J, with 11 bases in the middle. The CDR3 DNA is TGTGCCAGCAGCGGAGGGGCGGATTCCTACGAGCAGTACTTC. This gives the protein CASSGGADSYEQYF.

This clonotype was picked up a small number of times. The DNA for the CDR3 is TGTGCCAGCAGCCAGGAATTGGACAGGAACTATCAGCCCCAGCATTTT. Amino acids: CASSQELDRNYQPQHF. This chain joins TRBV6-2 or TRBV6-3 and TRBJ1-5, with 7 nucleotides matching TRBD1. The ends lost 6 bases at V and 5 bases at J; junction bases unmatched: 13. Germline lookup yields CDR1 MNHEY and CDR2 SVGEGT. The CDR3 has 16 residues.

This clonotype was counted only a few times. The V gene is TRBV20-1, the J gene TRBJ1-5; 7 bases line up with TRBD1. This CDR3 spans 14 amino acids. Germline loops: CDR1 DFQATT, CDR2 SNEGSKA (reference sequence). J lost 5 bases, V lost 3 bases, and 7 bases had no gene match. The chain's CDR3 is CSARSGGGDQPQHF. The DNA of the CDR3 is TGCAGTGCTAGGTCAGGGGGGGGGGATCAGCCCCAGCATTTT.

The sample holds many counts of this clonotype. The chain recombines TRBV27 with TRBJ2-5; perhaps TRBD2 as D (6 bases). The CDR3 extends over 13 amino acids. Germline V gene sequence: CDR1 MNHEY, CDR2 SMNVEV (reference sequence). With 5 bases removed from V and 7 bases from J, the gap between germline ends came to 14 bases. CDR3: CASSTGLPGTQYF. CDR3 sequence (DNA): TGTGCCAGCAGTACGGGACTCCCGGGGACCCAGTACTTC.